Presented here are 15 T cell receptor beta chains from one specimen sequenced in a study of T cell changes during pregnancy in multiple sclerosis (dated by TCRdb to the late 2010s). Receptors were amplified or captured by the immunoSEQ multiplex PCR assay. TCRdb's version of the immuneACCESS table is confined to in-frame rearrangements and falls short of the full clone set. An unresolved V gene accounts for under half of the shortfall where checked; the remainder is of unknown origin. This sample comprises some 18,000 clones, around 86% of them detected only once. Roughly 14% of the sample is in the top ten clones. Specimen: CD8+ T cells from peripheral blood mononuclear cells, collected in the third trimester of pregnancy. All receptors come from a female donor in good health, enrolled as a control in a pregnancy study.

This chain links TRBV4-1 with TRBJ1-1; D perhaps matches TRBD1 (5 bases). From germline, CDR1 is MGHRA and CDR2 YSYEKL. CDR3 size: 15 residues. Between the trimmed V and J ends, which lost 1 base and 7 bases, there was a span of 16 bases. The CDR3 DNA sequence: TGCGCCAGCAGCCAAGGTGGGGGACTCCGGAGTGAAGCTTTCTTT. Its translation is CASSQGGGLRSEAFF.

This chain's CDR3 is CASLWSSTDTQYF. Here the CDR3 DNA reads TGTGCCAGCCTTTGGAGCAGCACAGATACGCAGTATTTT. The rearrangement links TRBV6-6 to TRBJ2-3; D is unresolved. CDR1 MNHNY and CDR2 SVGAGI come from the germline V gene (reference sequence). Trimming cost V 8 bases and J 0 bases, with 9 bases left between them. The CDR3 contains 13 residues.

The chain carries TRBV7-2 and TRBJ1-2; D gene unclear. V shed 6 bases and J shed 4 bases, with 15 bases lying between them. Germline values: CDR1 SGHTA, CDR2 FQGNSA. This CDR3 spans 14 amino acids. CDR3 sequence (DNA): TGTGCCAGCAGTACTGCCCGGGAAAGCTATGGCTACACCTTC. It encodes CASSTARESYGYTF.

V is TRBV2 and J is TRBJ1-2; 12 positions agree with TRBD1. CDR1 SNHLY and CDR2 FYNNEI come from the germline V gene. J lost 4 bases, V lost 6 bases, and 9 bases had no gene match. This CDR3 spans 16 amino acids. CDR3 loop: CASRGTGGFYSYGYTF. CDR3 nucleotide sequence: TGTGCCAGCAGGGGGACAGGGGGCTTCTATAGCTATGGCTACACCTTC.

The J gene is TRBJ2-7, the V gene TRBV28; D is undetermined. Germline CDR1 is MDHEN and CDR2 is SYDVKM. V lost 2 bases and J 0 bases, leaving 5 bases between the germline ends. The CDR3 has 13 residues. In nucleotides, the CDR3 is TGTGCCAGCAGTTTACGGAGCTCCTACGAGCAGTACTTC. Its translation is CASSLRSSYEQYF.

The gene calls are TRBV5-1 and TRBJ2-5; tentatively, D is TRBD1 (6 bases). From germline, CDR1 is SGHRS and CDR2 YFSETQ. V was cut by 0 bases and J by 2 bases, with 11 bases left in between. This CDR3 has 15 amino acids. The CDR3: CASSLGQELQETQYF. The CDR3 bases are TGCGCCAGCAGCTTGGGACAGGAACTACAAGAGACCCAGTACTTC.

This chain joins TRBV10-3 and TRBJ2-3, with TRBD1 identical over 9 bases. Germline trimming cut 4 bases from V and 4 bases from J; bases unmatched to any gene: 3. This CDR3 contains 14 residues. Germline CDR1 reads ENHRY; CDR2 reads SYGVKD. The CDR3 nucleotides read TGTGCCATCAGTGGGGACAGGGCCTCAGATACGCAGTATTTT. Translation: CAISGDRASDTQYF.

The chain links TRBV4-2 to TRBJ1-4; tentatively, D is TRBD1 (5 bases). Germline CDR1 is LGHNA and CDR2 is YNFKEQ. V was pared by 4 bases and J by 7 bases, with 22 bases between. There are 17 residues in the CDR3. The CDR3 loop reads CASSRGRAGEGGEKLFF. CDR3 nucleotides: TGTGCCAGCAGCCGCGGCCGGGCGGGGGAAGGCGGTGAAAAACTGTTTTTT.

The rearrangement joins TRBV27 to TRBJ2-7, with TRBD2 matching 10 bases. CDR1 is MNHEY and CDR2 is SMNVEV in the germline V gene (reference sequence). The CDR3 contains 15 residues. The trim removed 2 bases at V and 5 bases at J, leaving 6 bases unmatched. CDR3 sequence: CASSLGLAGVNEQYF. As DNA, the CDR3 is TGTGCCAGCAGTTTAGGGCTAGCGGGGGTCAACGAGCAGTACTTC.

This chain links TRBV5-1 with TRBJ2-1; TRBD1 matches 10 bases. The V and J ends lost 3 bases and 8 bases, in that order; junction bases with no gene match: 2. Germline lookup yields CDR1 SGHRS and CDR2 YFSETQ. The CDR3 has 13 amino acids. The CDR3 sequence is CASSWTGGDEQFF. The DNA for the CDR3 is TGCGCCAGCAGCTGGACAGGGGGGGATGAGCAGTTCTTC.

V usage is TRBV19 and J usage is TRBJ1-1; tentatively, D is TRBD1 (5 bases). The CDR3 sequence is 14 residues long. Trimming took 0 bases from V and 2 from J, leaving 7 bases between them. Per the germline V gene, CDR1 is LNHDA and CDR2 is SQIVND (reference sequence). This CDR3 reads CASSIDGGNTEAFF. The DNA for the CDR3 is TGTGCCAGTAGTATAGACGGGGGTAACACTGAAGCTTTCTTT.

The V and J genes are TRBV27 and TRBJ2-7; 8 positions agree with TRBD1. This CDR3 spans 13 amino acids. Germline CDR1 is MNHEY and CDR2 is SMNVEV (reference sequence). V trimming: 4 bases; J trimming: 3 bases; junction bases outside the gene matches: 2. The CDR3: CASSWTGYYEQYF. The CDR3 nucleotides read TGTGCCAGCAGTTGGACAGGGTACTACGAGCAGTACTTC.

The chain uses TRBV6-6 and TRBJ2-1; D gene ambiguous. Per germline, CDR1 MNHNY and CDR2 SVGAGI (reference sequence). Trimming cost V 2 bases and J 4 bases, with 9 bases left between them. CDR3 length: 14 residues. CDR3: CASSYLASYNEQFF. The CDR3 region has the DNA TGTGCCAGCAGTTACCTGGCATCTTACAATGAGCAGTTCTTC.

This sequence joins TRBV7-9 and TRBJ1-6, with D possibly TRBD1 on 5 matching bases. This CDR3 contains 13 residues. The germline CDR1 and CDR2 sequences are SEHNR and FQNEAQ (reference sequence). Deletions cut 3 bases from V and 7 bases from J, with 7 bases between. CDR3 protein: CASSFPGNSPLHF. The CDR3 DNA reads TGTGCCAGCAGCTTTCCAGGGAATTCACCCCTCCACTTT.

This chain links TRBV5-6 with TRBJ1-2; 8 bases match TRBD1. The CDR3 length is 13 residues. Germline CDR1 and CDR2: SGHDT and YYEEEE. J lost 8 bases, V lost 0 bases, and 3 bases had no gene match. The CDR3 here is CASSLGGTGGYTF. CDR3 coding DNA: TGTGCCAGCAGCTTGGGCGGGACAGGAGGCTACACCTTC.